This TCR beta chain came from a study of monozygotic twins with inflammatory bowel disease. General observations from the study: Among twins, concordant and discordant pairs did not differ in repertoire similarity, possibly from limited power.

Blood samples of about 2.5 ml were drawn from every donor. Reanalyzing the 5' RACE reads, TCRdb keeps one entry per CDR3 protein, without DNA. The sample table sets out around 230,000 distinct CDR3 sequences. CDR3 length equals 13 residues. CDR1 is SEHNR, CDR2 FQNEAQ, per germline (reference sequence). On this clonotype itself: Its target is not known.

Input material: blood. The V gene is TRBV7-9, the J gene TRBJ2-7. The TCR originated in a human donor with ulcerative colitis or Crohn's disease, or a healthy co-twin of an affected twin (not recorded which). The CDR3: CASRGRHSYEQYF.